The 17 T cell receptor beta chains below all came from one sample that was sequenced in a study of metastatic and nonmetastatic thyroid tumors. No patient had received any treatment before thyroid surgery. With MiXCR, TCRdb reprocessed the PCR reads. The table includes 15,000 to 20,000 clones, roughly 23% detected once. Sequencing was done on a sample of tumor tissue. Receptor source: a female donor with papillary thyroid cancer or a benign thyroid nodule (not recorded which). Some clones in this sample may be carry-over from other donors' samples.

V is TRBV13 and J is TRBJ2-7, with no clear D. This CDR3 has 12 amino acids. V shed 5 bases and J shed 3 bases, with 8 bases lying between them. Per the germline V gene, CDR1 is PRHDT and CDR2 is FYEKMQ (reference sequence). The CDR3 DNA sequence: TGTGCCAGCAGCAGTGACAACTACGAGCAGTACTTC. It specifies CASSSDNYEQYF.

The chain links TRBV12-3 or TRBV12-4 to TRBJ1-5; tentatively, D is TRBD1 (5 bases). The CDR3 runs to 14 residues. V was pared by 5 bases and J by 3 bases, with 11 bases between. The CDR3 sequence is CASSLGTVNQPQHF. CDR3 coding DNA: TGTGCCAGCAGTCTAGGGACTGTCAATCAGCCCCAGCATTTT.

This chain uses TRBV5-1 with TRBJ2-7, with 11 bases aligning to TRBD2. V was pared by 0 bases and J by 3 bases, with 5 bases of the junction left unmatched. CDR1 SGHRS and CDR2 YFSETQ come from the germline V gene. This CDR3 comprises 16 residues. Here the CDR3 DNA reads TGCGCCAGCAGCTTGGGGGCCGGGACTAGCGGCTACGAGCAGTACTTC. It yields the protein CASSLGAGTSGYEQYF.

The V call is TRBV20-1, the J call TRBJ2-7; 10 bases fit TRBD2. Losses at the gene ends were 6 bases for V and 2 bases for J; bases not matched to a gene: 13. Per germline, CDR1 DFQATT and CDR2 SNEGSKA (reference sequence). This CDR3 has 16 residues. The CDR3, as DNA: TGCAGTGCCCTCAAAGCGGGAGGGGGGGTGACCTACGAGCAGTACTTC. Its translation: CSALKAGGGVTYEQYF.

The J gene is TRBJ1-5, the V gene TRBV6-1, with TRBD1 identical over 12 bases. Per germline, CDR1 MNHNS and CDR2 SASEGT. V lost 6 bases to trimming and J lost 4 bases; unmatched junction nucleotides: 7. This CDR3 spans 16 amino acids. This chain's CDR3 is CASRAGTGGSNQPQHF. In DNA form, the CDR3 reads TGTGCCAGCAGAGCGGGGACAGGGGGCTCGAATCAGCCCCAGCATTTT.

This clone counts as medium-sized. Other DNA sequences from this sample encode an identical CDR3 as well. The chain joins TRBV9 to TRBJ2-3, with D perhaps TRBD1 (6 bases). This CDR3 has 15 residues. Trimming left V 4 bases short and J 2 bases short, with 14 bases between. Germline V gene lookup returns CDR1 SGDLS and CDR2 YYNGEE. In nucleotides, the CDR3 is TGTGCCAGCAGCCCCCGGGACACCTACACAGATACGCAGTATTTT. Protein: CASSPRDTYTDTQYF.

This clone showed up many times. In DNA form, the CDR3 reads TGTGCCAGCGCTGAGAGTGGAGGGGGGGCCGATACGCAGTATTTT. Protein product: CASAESGGGADTQYF. The chain recombines TRBV6-4 with TRBJ2-3, with D possibly TRBD2 on 7 matching bases. Trimming took 8 bases from V and 6 from J, leaving 21 bases between them. This CDR3 has 15 residues. Looked up from germline, CDR1 is MRHNA and CDR2 is SNTAGT.

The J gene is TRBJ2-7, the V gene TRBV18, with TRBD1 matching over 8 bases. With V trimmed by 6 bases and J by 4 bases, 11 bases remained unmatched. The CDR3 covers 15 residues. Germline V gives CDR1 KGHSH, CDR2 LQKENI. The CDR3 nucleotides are TGTGCCAGCTCGCAGGACAGGGAGATTGATTACGAGCAGTACTTC. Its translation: CASSQDREIDYEQYF.

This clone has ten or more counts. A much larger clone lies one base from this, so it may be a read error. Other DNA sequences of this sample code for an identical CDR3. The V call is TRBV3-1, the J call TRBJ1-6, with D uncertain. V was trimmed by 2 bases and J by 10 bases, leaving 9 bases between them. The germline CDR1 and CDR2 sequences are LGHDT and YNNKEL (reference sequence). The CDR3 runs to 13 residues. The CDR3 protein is CASSQQTSSPLHF. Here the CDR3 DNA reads TGTGCCAGCAGCCAACAAACATCCTCACCCCTCCACTTT.

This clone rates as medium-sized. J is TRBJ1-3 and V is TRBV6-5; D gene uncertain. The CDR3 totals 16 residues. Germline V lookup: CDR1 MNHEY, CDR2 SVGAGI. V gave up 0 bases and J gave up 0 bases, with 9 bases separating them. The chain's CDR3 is CASSYSPSSSGNTIYF. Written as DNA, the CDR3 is TGTGCCAGCAGTTACTCACCCAGCTCCTCTGGAAACACCATATATTTT.

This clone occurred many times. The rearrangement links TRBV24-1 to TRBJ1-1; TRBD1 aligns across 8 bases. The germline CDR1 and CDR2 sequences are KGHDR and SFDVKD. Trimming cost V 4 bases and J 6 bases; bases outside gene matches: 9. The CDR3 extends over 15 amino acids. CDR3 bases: TGTGCCACCAGTGACTCGACAGGGGATTATCCTGAAGCTTTCTTT. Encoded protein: CATSDSTGDYPEAFF.

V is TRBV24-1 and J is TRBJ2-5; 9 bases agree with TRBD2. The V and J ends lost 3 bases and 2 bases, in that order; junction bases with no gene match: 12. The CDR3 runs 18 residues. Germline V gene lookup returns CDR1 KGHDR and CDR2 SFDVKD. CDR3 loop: CATSDLGQREAQQETQYF. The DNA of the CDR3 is TGTGCCACCAGTGATCTAGGGCAGCGGGAGGCCCAACAAGAGACCCAGTACTTC.

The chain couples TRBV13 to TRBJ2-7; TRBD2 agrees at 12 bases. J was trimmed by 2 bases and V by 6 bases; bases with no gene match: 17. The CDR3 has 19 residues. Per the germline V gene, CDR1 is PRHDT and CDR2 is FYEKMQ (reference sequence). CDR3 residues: CASSQAEGTSGPYPYEQYF. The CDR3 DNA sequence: TGTGCCAGCAGTCAGGCCGAGGGGACTAGCGGGCCCTACCCCTACGAGCAGTACTTC.

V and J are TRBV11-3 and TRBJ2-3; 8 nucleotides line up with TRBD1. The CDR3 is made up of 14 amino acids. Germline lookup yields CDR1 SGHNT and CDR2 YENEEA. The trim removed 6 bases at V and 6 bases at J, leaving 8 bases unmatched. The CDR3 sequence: CASSRGTGGDTQYF. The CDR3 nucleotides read TGTGCCAGCAGTCGTGGCACAGGGGGGGATACGCAGTATTTT.

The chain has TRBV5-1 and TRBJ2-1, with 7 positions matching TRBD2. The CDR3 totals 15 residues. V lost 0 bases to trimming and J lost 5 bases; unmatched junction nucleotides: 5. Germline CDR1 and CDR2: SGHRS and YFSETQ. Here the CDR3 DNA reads TGCGCCAGCAGCTTGGGACTAGCCCCAAACAATGAGCAGTTCTTC. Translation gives CASSLGLAPNNEQFF.

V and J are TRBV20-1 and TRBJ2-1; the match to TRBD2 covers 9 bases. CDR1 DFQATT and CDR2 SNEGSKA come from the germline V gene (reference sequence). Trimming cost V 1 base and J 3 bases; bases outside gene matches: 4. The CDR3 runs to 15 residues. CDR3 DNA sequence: TGCAGTGCTAGAGGCGGGAGGGACCGCTACAATGAGCAGTTCTTC. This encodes CSARGGRDRYNEQFF.

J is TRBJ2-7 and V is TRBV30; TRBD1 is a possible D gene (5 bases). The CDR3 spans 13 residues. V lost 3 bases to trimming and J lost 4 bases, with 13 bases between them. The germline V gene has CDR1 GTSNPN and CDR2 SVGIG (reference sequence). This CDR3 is CAWRTNKGYEQYF. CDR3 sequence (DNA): TGTGCCTGGAGAACCAATAAGGGGTACGAGCAGTACTTC.